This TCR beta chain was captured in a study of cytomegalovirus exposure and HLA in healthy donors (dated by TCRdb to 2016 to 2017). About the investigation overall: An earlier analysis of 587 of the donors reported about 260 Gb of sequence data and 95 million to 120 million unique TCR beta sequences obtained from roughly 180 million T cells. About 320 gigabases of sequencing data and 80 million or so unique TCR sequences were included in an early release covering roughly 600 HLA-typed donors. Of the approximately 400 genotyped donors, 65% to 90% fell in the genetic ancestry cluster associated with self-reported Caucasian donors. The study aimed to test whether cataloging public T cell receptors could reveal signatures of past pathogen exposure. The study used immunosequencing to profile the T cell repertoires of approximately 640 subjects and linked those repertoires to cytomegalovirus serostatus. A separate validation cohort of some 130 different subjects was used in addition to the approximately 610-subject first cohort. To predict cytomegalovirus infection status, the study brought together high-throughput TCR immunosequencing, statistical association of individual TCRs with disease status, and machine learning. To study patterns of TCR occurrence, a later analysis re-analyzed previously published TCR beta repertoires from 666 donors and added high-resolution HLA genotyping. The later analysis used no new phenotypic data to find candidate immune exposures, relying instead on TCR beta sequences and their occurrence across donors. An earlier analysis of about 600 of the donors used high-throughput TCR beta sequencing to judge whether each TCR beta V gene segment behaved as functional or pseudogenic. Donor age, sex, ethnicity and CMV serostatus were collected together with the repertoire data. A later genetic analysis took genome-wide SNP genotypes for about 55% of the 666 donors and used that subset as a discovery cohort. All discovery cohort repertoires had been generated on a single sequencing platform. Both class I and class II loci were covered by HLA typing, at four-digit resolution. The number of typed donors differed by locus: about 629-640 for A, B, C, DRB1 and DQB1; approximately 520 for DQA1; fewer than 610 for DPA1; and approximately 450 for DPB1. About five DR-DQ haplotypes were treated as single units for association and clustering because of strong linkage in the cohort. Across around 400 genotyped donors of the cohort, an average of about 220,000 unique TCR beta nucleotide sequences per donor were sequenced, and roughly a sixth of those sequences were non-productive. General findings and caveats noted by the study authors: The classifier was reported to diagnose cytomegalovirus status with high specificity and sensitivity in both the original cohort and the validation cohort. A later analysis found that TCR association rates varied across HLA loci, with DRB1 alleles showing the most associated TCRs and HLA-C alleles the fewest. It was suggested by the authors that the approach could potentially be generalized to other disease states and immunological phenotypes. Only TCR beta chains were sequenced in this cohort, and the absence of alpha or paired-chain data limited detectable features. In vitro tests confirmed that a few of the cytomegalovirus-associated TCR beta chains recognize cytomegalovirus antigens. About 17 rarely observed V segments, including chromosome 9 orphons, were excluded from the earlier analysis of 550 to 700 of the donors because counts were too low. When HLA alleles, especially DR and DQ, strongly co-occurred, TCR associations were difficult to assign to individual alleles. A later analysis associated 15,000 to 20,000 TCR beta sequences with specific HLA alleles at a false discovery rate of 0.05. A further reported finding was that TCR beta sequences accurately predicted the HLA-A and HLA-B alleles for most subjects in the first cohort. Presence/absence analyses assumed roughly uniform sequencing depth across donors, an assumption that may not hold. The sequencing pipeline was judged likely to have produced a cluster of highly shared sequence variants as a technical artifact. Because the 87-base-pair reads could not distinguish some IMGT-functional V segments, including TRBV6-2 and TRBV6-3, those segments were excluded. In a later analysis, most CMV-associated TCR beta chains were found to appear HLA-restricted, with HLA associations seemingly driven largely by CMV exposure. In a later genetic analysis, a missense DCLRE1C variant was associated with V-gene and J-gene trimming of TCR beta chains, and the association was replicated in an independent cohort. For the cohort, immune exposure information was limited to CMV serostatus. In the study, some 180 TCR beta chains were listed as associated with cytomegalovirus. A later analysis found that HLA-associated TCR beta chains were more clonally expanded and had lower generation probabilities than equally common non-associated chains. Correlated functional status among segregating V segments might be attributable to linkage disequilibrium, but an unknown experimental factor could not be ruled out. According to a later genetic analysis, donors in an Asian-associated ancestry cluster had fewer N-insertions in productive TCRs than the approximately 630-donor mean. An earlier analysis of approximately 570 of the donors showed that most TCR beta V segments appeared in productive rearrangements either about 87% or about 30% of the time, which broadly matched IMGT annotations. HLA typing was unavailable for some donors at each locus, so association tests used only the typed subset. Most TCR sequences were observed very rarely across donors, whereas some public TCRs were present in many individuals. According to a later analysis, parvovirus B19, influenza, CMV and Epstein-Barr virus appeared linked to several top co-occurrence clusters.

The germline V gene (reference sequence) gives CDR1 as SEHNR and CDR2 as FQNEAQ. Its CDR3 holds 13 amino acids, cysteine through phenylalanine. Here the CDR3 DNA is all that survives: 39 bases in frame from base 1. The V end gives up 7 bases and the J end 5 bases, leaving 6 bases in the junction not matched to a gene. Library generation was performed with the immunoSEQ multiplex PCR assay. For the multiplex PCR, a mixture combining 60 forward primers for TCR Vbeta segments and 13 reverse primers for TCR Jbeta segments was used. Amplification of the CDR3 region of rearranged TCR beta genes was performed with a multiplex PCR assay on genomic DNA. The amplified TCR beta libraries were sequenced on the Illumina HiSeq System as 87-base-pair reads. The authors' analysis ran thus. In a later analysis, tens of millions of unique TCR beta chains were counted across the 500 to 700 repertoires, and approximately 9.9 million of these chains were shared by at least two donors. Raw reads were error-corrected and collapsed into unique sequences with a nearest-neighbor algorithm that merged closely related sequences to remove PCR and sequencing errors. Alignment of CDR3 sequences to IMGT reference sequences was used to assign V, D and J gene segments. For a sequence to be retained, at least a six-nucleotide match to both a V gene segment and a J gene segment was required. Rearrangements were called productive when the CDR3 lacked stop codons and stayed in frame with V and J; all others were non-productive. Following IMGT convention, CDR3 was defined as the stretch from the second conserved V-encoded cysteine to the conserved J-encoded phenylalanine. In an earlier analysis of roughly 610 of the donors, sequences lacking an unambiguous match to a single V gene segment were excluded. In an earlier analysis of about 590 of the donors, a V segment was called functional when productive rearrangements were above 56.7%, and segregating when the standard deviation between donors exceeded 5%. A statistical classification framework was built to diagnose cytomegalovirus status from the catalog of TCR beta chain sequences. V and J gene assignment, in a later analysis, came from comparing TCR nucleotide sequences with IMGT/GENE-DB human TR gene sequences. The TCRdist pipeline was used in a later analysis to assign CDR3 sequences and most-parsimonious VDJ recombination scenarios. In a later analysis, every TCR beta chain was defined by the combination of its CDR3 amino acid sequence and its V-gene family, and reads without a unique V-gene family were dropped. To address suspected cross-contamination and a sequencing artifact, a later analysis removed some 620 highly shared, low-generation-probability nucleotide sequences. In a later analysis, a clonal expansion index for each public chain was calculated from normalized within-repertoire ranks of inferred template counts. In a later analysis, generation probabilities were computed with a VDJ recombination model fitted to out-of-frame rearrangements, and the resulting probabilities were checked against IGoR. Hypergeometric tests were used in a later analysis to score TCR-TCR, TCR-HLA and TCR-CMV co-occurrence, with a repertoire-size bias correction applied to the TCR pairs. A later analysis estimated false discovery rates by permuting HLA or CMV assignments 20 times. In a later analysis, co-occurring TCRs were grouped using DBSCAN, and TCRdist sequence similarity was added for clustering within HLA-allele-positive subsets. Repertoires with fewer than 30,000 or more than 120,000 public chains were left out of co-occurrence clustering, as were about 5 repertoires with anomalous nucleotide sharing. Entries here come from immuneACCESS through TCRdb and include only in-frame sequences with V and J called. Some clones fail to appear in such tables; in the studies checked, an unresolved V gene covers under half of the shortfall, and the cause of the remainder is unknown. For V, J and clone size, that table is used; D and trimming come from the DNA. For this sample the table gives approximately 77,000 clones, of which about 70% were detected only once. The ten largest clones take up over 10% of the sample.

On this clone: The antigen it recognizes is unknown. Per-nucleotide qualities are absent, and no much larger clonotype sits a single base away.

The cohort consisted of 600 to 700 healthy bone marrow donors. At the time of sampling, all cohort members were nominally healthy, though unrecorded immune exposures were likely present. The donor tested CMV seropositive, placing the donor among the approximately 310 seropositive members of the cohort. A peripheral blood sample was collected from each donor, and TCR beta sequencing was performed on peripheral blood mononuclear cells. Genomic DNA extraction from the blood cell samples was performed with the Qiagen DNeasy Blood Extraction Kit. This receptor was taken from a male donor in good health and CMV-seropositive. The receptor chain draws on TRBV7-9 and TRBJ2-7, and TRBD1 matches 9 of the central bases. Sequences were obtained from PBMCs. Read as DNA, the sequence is TGTGCCAGCACCGTACAGGGGGCCCACGAGCAGTACTTC. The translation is CASTVQGAHEQYF.